Below, 14 T cell receptor beta chains from the same sample are listed, as sequenced in a study of T cells in Graves' hyperthyroidism and ophthalmopathy (dated 2019 in TCRdb). To prepare the library, multiplex PCR was applied. The instrument given in TCRdb is Illumina HiSeq 2000. The TCR beta CDR3 regions were amplified from the RNA transcripts. The first round of RT-PCR for the TCR CDR3 was performed with the HTBI primer set and the Qiagen OneStep RT-PCR kit. TCRdb's own reprocessing of the public reads used fastp at Q25 and MiXCR and kept productive beta chains. Here each entry gathers all rows of one CDR3 protein and keeps the most common genes and DNA. Here the sample has hundreds of thousands of distinct CDR3 sequences; about 15% occur a single time. The top ten clones comprise roughly a tenth of the sample. Sequenced: blood. The receptor source for this set is a woman between 18 and 29 years old with Graves' hyperthyroidism.

At least ten counts were recorded for this clonotype. The chain carries TRBV3-1 and TRBJ2-1; weak D call: TRBD2 (6 bases). Deletions cut 0 bases from V and 0 bases from J, with 15 bases between. The CDR3 is made up of 18 amino acids. The V gene's germline CDR1 is LGHDT and CDR2 YNNKEL (reference sequence). The CDR3 DNA is TGTGCCAGCAGCCAAGATAGCGCTGGGACTTACTCCTACAATGAGCAGTTCTTC. Protein: CASSQDSAGTYSYNEQFF.

This clonotype was counted many times. A read error may account for a junction end that differs from germline. V and J are TRBV12-3 or TRBV12-4 and TRBJ1-5; TRBD1 matches at 9 bases. The CDR3 runs to 19 residues. CDR3 DNA sequence: TGTGCCACCAGTCCCAAAACGGACAGGGGCCAGGAGAGCAATCAGCCCCAGCATTTT. Protein product: CATSPKTDRGQESNQPQHF.

In this sample, this clonotype turned up a few times. The chain carries TRBV6-1 and TRBJ2-7, with a weak D call TRBD2 (6 bases). CDR3 length equals 15 residues. CDR1 is MNHNS, CDR2 SASEGT, per germline. V was trimmed by 5 bases and J by 6 bases, leaving 20 bases between them. This CDR3 reads CASSYRAGSSVEQYF. The CDR3 DNA is TGTGCCAGCAGTTATAGGGCGGGATCTTCGGTCGAGCAGTACTTC.

Many counts were recorded for this clonotype. V is TRBV2 and J is TRBJ2-7; 8 positions match TRBD1. The germline gives CDR1 SNHLY, CDR2 FYNNEI. V lost 6 bases, J lost 1 base, and 11 bases stayed unmatched. The CDR3 has 16 amino acids. CDR3 residues: CASRPNRGSSSYEQYF. The CDR3 DNA sequence: TGTGCCAGCAGACCAAACAGGGGGTCCTCTTCCTACGAGCAGTACTTC.

This clonotype was observed at least ten times. The chain links TRBV11-1 to TRBJ2-5, with unresolved D. This CDR3 has 13 residues. CDR1 and CDR2 from the germline V gene are SGHAT and FQDESV (reference sequence). V was shortened by 4 bases and J by 5 bases, with 11 bases between the two germline ends. CDR3: CASSSTLGETQYF. The CDR3 nucleotides read TGTGCCAGCAGCTCGACCTTGGGGGAGACCCAGTACTTC.

The rearrangement links TRBV7-2 to TRBJ2-1; D is uncertain. The J call may be faulty, since TRBJ2-7 better matches the DNA end. The germline CDR1 and CDR2 sequences are SGHTA and FQGNSA. The CDR3 sequence is 14 residues long. CDR3 sequence (DNA): TGTGCCAGCAGCCCGCACATTTATGTCAATGAGCAGTACTTC. Amino acid sequence: CASSPHIYVNEQYF.

This clonotype came up a few times. This chain connects TRBV6-2 or TRBV6-3 to TRBJ1-5, with D unclear. Germline assignment: CDR1 MNHEY and CDR2 SVGEGT. The CDR3 contains 15 residues. V was pared by 4 bases and J by 2 bases, with 12 bases between. CDR3 in amino acids: CASSLRSQGNQPQHF. The CDR3 nucleotides read TGTGCCAGCAGTTTAAGATCTCAGGGCAATCAGCCCCAGCATTTT.

Ten or more counts support this clonotype. The chain has TRBV2 and TRBJ2-1; 8 positions match TRBD2. Germline values: CDR1 SNHLY, CDR2 FYNNEI. The CDR3 is 14 amino acids. Losses at the gene ends were 8 bases for V and 6 bases for J; bases not matched to a gene: 9. CDR3 nucleotides: TGTGCCAGCGCCGGGACTAGAAATGTCAATGAGCAGTTCTTC. Translation gives CASAGTRNVNEQFF.

This clonotype was picked up a small number of times. This chain uses TRBV27 with TRBJ2-7; D is ambiguous. Germline CDR1 reads MNHEY; CDR2 reads SMNVEV (reference sequence). Trimming stripped 2 bases from V and 0 bases from J, with 8 bases between. The CDR3 consists of 14 residues. For the CDR3, the DNA is TGTGCCAGCAGTTTAGTGGTCAACTCCTACGAGCAGTACTTC. This encodes CASSLVVNSYEQYF.

This clonotype was recorded many times. The J gene is TRBJ1-2, the V gene TRBV12-3 or TRBV12-4; D remains ambiguous. The CDR3 runs 12 residues. V lost 0 bases and J lost 10, with 9 bases in between. The CDR3: CASSLASADYTF. The CDR3 nucleotides are TGTGCCAGCAGTTTAGCAAGTGCGGACTACACCTTC.

This clonotype was counted between two and nine times. The chain uses TRBV20-1 and TRBJ1-2; D ambiguous. Trimming shortened V by 0 bases and J by 7 bases, and 12 bases separated the two germline ends. The germline V gene encodes CDR1 DFQATT and CDR2 SNEGSKA (reference sequence). CDR3 length: 13 residues. This CDR3 reads CSARDPFFAGYTF. The CDR3 DNA reads TGCAGTGCTAGAGATCCCTTTTTTGCTGGCTACACCTTC.

This clonotype was seen repeatedly, ten times or more. The chain links TRBV13 to TRBJ2-3; TRBD1 aligns across 11 bases. Trimming cost V 5 bases and J 3 bases; bases outside gene matches: 4. CDR1 is PRHDT, CDR2 FYEKMQ, per germline (reference sequence). This CDR3 has 15 amino acids. The CDR3 region is CASSQDRGRTDTQYF. CDR3 DNA: TGTGCCAGCAGCCAGGACAGGGGGCGTACAGATACGCAGTATTTT. Full variable domain (remainder filled in from reference TRBV13 and TRBJ2-3): AAGVIQSPRHLIKEKRETATLKCYPIPRHDTVYWYQQGPGQDPQFLISFYEKMQSDKGSIPDRFSAQQFSDYHSELNMSSLELGDSALYFCASSQDRGRTDTQYFGPGTRLTVL.

This clonotype was observed a few times. The CDR3 loop reads CASSISGYTDTQYF. As DNA, the CDR3 is TGTGCCAGTAGTATAAGCGGATACACAGATACGCAGTATTTT. The chain carries TRBV19 and TRBJ2-3; tentative D call: TRBD2 (5 bases). Germline loops: CDR1 LNHDA, CDR2 SQIVND (reference sequence). V was clipped by 2 bases and J by 2 bases, with 8 bases between them. This CDR3 is built from 14 residues. Variable domain in full (rest from reference TRBV19 and TRBJ2-3): DGGITQSPKYLFRKEGQNVTLSCEQNLNHDAMYWYRQDPGQGLRLIYYSQIVNDFQKGDIAEGYSVSREKKESFPLTVTSAQKNPTAFYLCASSISGYTDTQYFGPGTRLTVL.

This clonotype was seen repeatedly, ten times or more. The chain links TRBV27 to TRBJ2-7; D remains unclear. V was trimmed by 3 bases and J by 3 bases, leaving 9 bases between them. Germline V gene data show CDR1 as MNHEY and CDR2 as SMNVEV (reference sequence). This CDR3 is built from 13 residues. Written as DNA, the CDR3 is TGTGCCAGCAGTTTCGGAGAACGCTACGAGCAGTACTTC. This gives the protein CASSFGERYEQYF.